This T cell receptor (beta chain) was sequenced during a study of T-cell memory formation after mild COVID-19. The sample holds a few counts of this clonotype. What it binds is unknown. Germline-derived CDR1 and CDR2 are SGHTA and FQGNSA. This CDR3 has 15 amino acids. The germline V and J ends were trimmed by 1 base and 5 bases, with 11 bases remaining between them. Findings and limits, study-wide: The SARS-CoV-2 specificity of second-wave clones reaching peak at day 37 remained unverified. Later expanders leaned CD4+, whereas clones that contracted between day 15 and 85 were balanced CD4/CD8. Clones which contracted sat mainly in CM and EM if CD4+, and in EMRA if CD8+.

TCR alpha and TCR beta cDNA libraries carrying sample barcodes and UMIs came from 5'RACE with constant-segment primers. A single record per CDR3 protein comes from TCRdb applying MiXCR to the 5' RACE reads. The data show approximately 490,000 distinct CDR3 sequences, about a fifth seen once. The sequence came from an adult woman who had mild COVID-19 (a few samples of this study predate the infection). Cell type and time point are not known. Sample: PBMCs or a T cell subset sorted from them (not recorded which). The rearrangement links TRBV7-2 to TRBJ2-2; D gene ambiguous. The CDR3 sequence is CASSLVVGTTGELFF. For the CDR3, the DNA is TGTGCCAGCAGCTTAGTGGTGGGAACAACCGGGGAGCTGTTTTTT. Full variable domain (rest looked up from reference TRBV7-2 and TRBJ2-2): GAGVSQSPSNKVTEKGKDVELRCDPISGHTALYWYRQSLGQGLEFLIYFQGNSAPDKSGLPSDRFSAERTGGSVSTLTIQRTQQEDSAVYLCASSLVVGTTGELFFGEGSRLTVL.